What follows describes a single T cell receptor (beta chain). This sample is part of a study of blood T cell repertoires in COVID-19. Study-wide background: PBMCs, B-cell-depleted T cells, or T cells provided the cDNA or gDNA that made up the material.

TCRdb keeps only in-frame clones here, not all; method: immunoSEQ multiplex PCR. The sample lists some 200,000 clones; 94% were seen once. The Seattle patients, enrolled during active infection, were followed longitudinally. Germline CDR1 and CDR2: SGDLS and YYNGEE. Trimming removed 1 base at V and 7 bases at J, with 18 bases between. The CDR3 is 16 residues long. The V call is TRBV9, the J call TRBJ2-1, with a possible D match to TRBD1 (6 bases). The receptor's source is a young man with COVID-19, enrolled during active disease. The sequenced material came from peripheral blood. The CDR3 region is CASSVLGQGSLNEQFF. The DNA of the CDR3 is TGTGCCAGCAGCGTATTGGGGCAGGGGTCCCTGAATGAGCAGTTCTTC. The variable domain in full, with the rest retrieved from reference TRBV9 and TRBJ2-1, is DSGVTQTPKHLITATGQRVTLRCSPRSGDLSVYWYQQSLDQGLQFLIQYYNGEERAKGNILERFSAQQFPDLHSELNLSSLELGDSALYFCASSVLGQGSLNEQFFGPGTRLTVL.